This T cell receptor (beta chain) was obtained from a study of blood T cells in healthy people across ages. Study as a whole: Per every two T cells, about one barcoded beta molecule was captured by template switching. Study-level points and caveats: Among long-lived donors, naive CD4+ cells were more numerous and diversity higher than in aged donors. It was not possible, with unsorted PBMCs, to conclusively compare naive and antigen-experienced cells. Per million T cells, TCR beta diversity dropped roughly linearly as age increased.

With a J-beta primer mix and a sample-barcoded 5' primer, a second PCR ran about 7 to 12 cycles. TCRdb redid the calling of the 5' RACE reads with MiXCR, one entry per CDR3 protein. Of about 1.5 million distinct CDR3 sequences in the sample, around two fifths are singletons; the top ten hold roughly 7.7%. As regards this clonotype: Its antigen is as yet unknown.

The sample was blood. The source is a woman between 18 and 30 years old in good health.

CDR3 region: CASSPEGTVKNIQYF. CDR3 coding DNA: TGTGCCAGCAGTCCCGAGGGGACAGTCAAAAACATTCAGTACTTC. The chain couples TRBV6-5 to TRBJ2-4; 7 bases agree with TRBD1. The CDR3 is made up of 15 amino acids. Germline trimming cut 5 bases from V and 3 bases from J; bases unmatched to any gene: 7. Germline assignment: CDR1 MNHEY and CDR2 SVGAGI.